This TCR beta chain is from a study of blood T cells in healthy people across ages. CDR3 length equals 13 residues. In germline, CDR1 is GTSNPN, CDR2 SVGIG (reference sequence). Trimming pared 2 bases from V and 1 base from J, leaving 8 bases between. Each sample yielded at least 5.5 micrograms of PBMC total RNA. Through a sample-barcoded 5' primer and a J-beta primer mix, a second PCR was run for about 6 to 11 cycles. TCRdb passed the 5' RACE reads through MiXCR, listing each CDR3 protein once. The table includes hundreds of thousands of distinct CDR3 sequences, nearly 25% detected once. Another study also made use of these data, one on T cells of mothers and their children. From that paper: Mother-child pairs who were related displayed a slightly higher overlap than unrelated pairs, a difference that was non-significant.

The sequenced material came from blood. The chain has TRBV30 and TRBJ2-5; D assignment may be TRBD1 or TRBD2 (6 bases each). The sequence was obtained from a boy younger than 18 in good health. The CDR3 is CAWSSGAQETQYF. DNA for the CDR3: TGTGCCTGGAGTTCGGGGGCCCAAGAGACCCAGTACTTC.